Listed below are T cell receptor beta chains from one sample, sequenced in a study of neurological immune-mediated disorders. A single record per CDR3 protein comes from TCRdb applying MiXCR to the 5' RACE reads. The sample includes tens of thousands of distinct CDR3 sequences, around an eighth seen only once; the top ten take roughly 2.2%. Sequencing was done on a sample of PBMCs. These receptors originate from a middle-aged woman in good health. Each CDR3 is given with its conserved first and last residue. Fields, in order: clone size, J gene, V gene, D gene, CDR3 protein, CDR3 DNA. The D gene is left open where the match is weak. Where a row states a size, it is once, few, many or the class of an expanded clone; other rows omit it.

clone size: few
J gene: TRBJ2-3
V gene: TRBV14
D gene: TRBD2
CDR3 protein: CASSSPNSGLYSDTQYF
CDR3 DNA: TGTGCCAGCAGCTCCCCAAATAGCGGGCTATATTCAGATACGCAGTATTTT

clone size: many
J gene: TRBJ2-2
V gene: TRBV7-3
D gene: NA
CDR3 protein: CASRITQGTGELFF
CDR3 DNA: TGTGCCAGCAGGATCACTCAGGGTACCGGGGAGCTGTTTTTT

clone size: once
J gene: TRBJ1-4
V gene: TRBV29-1
D gene: TRBD1
CDR3 protein: CSVHGQGSEKLFF
CDR3 DNA: TGCAGCGTACATGGACAGGGGAGTGAAAAACTGTTTTTT

clone size: many
J gene: TRBJ1-6
V gene: TRBV4-2
D gene: TRBD1
CDR3 protein: CASSQGEGQGSGPLHF
CDR3 DNA: TGTGCCAGCAGCCAAGGGGAGGGACAGGGCTCTGGACCCCTCCACTTT

clone size: many
J gene: TRBJ2-5
V gene: TRBV4-2
D gene: TRBD2
CDR3 protein: CASSRPGTSGGYQETQYF
CDR3 DNA: TGTGCCAGCAGCCGTCCCGGGACTAGCGGGGGGTACCAAGAGACCCAGTACTTC

clone size: NA
J gene: TRBJ1-4
V gene: TRBV15
D gene: NA
CDR3 protein: CATSRTSQGNNEKLFF
CDR3 DNA: TGTGCCACCAGCAGAACATCGCAGGGGAATAATGAAAAACTGTTTTTT

clone size: many
J gene: TRBJ1-1
V gene: TRBV6-5
D gene: TRBD1
CDR3 protein: CASSYSGQGIVTEAFF
CDR3 DNA: TGTGCCAGCAGTTACTCGGGACAGGGCATAGTCACTGAAGCTTTCTTT

clone size: NA
J gene: TRBJ2-3
V gene: TRBV7-2
D gene: NA
CDR3 protein: CASSLGWSSDSMGTDTQYF
CDR3 DNA: TGTGCCAGCAGCTTAGGATGGTCGTCCGACTCAATGGGGACAGATACGCAGTATTTT

clone size: many
J gene: TRBJ2-1
V gene: TRBV5-1
D gene: NA
CDR3 protein: CASSLGAGKNEQFF
CDR3 DNA: TGCGCCAGCAGCCTGGGTGCGGGAAAGAATGAGCAGTTCTTC

clone size: many
J gene: TRBJ1-3
V gene: TRBV9
D gene: NA
CDR3 protein: CASSVAPVGQAGNTIYF
CDR3 DNA: TGTGCCAGCAGCGTAGCCCCAGTGGGACAAGCTGGAAACACCATATATTTT

clone size: many
J gene: TRBJ1-5
V gene: TRBV7-2
D gene: NA
CDR3 protein: CASSLAGGGSNQPQHF
CDR3 DNA: TGTGCCAGCAGCTTAGCCGGCGGGGGGAGCAATCAGCCCCAGCATTTT

clone size: NA
J gene: TRBJ1-1
V gene: TRBV12-3/TRBV12-4
D gene: NA
CDR3 protein: CASRPGPFAAEAFF
CDR3 DNA: TGTGCCAGCAGGCCGGGCCCCTTCGCCGCTGAAGCTTTCTTT

clone size: many
J gene: TRBJ1-2
V gene: TRBV9
D gene: NA
CDR3 protein: CASSVEIGRRYGYTF
CDR3 DNA: TGTGCCAGCAGCGTAGAGATAGGGAGGCGGTATGGCTACACCTTC

clone size: NA
J gene: TRBJ2-7
V gene: TRBV29-1
D gene: NA
CDR3 protein: CSVDSDGSSYEQYF
CDR3 DNA: TGCAGCGTTGATTCCGACGGGAGCTCCTACGAGCAGTACTTC

clone size: many
J gene: TRBJ1-5
V gene: TRBV6-1
D gene: NA
CDR3 protein: CASSEVASRIQPQHF
CDR3 DNA: TGTGCCAGCAGTGAAGTGGCGTCTAGGATTCAGCCCCAGCATTTT

clone size: many
J gene: TRBJ2-2
V gene: TRBV19
D gene: NA
CDR3 protein: CASTPPGDGELFF
CDR3 DNA: TGTGCCAGTACCCCGCCCGGCGACGGGGAGCTGTTTTTT

clone size: many
J gene: TRBJ1-1
V gene: TRBV20-1
D gene: NA
CDR3 protein: CSAREGGLDTEAFF
CDR3 DNA: TGCAGTGCTAGAGAGGGAGGATTGGACACTGAAGCTTTCTTT

clone size: many
J gene: TRBJ2-3
V gene: TRBV7-2
D gene: TRBD2
CDR3 protein: CASSPGLAGGFTDTQYF
CDR3 DNA: TGTGCCAGCAGCCCGGGACTAGCGGGGGGGTTCACAGATACGCAGTATTTT

clone size: many
J gene: TRBJ2-7
V gene: TRBV4-3
D gene: NA
CDR3 protein: CASSQYPAGTPFYEQYF
CDR3 DNA: TGCGCCAGCAGCCAATATCCCGCCGGCACACCATTCTACGAGCAGTACTTC

clone size: many
J gene: TRBJ2-7
V gene: TRBV5-1
D gene: NA
CDR3 protein: CASSLGGPWQEQYF
CDR3 DNA: TGCGCCAGCAGCTTGGGGGGTCCTTGGCAGGAGCAGTACTTC

clone size: many
J gene: TRBJ1-2
V gene: TRBV7-2
D gene: TRBD1
CDR3 protein: CASSTGGDSRGYTF
CDR3 DNA: TGTGCCAGCAGCACAGGGGGCGATTCTCGTGGCTACACCTTC

clone size: many
J gene: TRBJ1-2
V gene: TRBV27
D gene: NA
CDR3 protein: CASRTGYYGYTF
CDR3 DNA: TGTGCCAGCAGAACAGGCTACTATGGCTACACCTTC

clone size: many
J gene: TRBJ1-1
V gene: TRBV10-3
D gene: NA
CDR3 protein: CAITPGGQTEAFF
CDR3 DNA: TGTGCCATCACCCCCGGGGGGCAGACTGAAGCTTTCTTT

clone size: many
J gene: TRBJ1-1
V gene: TRBV6-2/TRBV6-3
D gene: TRBD1
CDR3 protein: CASARGPEAFF
CDR3 DNA: TGTGCCAGCGCTAGGGGGCCTGAAGCTTTCTTT

clone size: NA
J gene: TRBJ1-1
V gene: TRBV10-1
D gene: NA
CDR3 protein: CASSEGDTEAFF
CDR3 DNA: TGCGCCAGCAGCGAGGGTGACACTGAAGCTTTCTTT

clone size: many
J gene: TRBJ2-3
V gene: TRBV7-2
D gene: NA
CDR3 protein: CASSLGGGIDRQYF
CDR3 DNA: TGTGCCAGCAGCTTAGGGGGCGGGATAGATAGGCAGTATTTT

clone size: many
J gene: TRBJ1-2
V gene: TRBV5-5
D gene: NA
CDR3 protein: CASSLEGQGLGYGYTF
CDR3 DNA: TGTGCCAGCAGCTTGGAGGGTCAGGGGCTCGGCTATGGCTACACCTTC

clone size: NA
J gene: TRBJ2-1
V gene: TRBV5-1
D gene: NA
CDR3 protein: CASRSSDYEQYFGPGNEQFF
CDR3 DNA: NA

clone size: many
J gene: TRBJ1-6
V gene: TRBV12-3/TRBV12-4
D gene: NA
CDR3 protein: CASSLPGNSPLHF
CDR3 DNA: TGTGCCAGCAGTTTGCCTGGTAATTCACCCCTCCACTTT

clone size: many
J gene: TRBJ1-5
V gene: TRBV12-3/TRBV12-4
D gene: NA
CDR3 protein: CASSKRQELNQPQHF
CDR3 DNA: TGTGCCAGCAGTAAACGACAGGAACTCAATCAGCCCCAGCATTTT

clone size: many
J gene: TRBJ1-2
V gene: TRBV14
D gene: NA
CDR3 protein: CASSRSQDSSGYTF
CDR3 DNA: TGTGCCAGCAGCCGAAGTCAGGACAGCTCTGGCTACACCTTC

clone size: many
J gene: TRBJ2-7
V gene: TRBV18
D gene: NA
CDR3 protein: CASSPLGRAFYEQYF
CDR3 DNA: TGTGCCAGCTCACCACTTGGACGCGCCTTCTACGAGCAGTACTTC

clone size: many
J gene: TRBJ2-7
V gene: TRBV7-2
D gene: TRBD2
CDR3 protein: CASSLSGGKVWEQYF
CDR3 DNA: TGTGCCAGCAGCCTTAGCGGGGGGAAAGTGTGGGAGCAGTACTTC

clone size: NA
J gene: TRBJ2-1
V gene: TRBV4-3
D gene: TRBD2
CDR3 protein: CASSHGTSGTTYNEQFF
CDR3 DNA: TGCGCCAGCAGCCACGGGACTAGCGGGACCACATACAATGAGCAGTTCTTC

clone size: NA
J gene: TRBJ1-2
V gene: TRBV20-1
D gene: NA
CDR3 protein: CSASDRLRGSEYGYTF
CDR3 DNA: TGCAGTGCTAGCGACAGGTTAAGGGGATCGGAATATGGCTACACCTTC

clone size: many
J gene: TRBJ1-1
V gene: TRBV4-3
D gene: NA
CDR3 protein: CASSQVGAGTEAFF
CDR3 DNA: TGCGCCAGCAGCCAAGTGGGGGCTGGCACTGAAGCTTTCTTT

clone size: many
J gene: TRBJ1-4
V gene: TRBV7-2
D gene: NA
CDR3 protein: CASSLVGAGAAIF
CDR3 DNA: NA

clone size: few
J gene: TRBJ1-1
V gene: TRBV10-3
D gene: NA
CDR3 protein: CAISVSLNTEAFF
CDR3 DNA: TGTGCCATCAGTGTGAGCTTGAACACTGAAGCTTTCTTT

clone size: NA
J gene: TRBJ2-5
V gene: TRBV7-2
D gene: NA
CDR3 protein: CASSLVARRQETRYF
CDR3 DNA: TGTGCCAGCAGCTTAGTCGCCCGTCGGCAAGAGACCCGGTACTTC

clone size: many
J gene: TRBJ1-1
V gene: TRBV3-2
D gene: NA
CDR3 protein: CASSWTTWAFF
CDR3 DNA: TGTGCCAGCAGCTGGACAACGTGGGCTTTCTTT

clone size: medium-sized
J gene: TRBJ1-5
V gene: TRBV9
D gene: NA
CDR3 protein: CASSVTWGNQPQHF
CDR3 DNA: TGTGCCAGCAGCGTAACGTGGGGCAATCAGCCCCAGCATTTT

clone size: many
J gene: TRBJ2-7
V gene: TRBV2
D gene: TRBD1
CDR3 protein: CASSEHPGGEQYF
CDR3 DNA: TGTGCCAGCAGTGAACACCCAGGGGGAGAGCAGTACTTC